This note documents a single T cell receptor (beta chain) sequence. The antigen is not known. This specimen comes from a study of T-cell reconstitution after alpha-beta-depleted transplantation in children. The study, taken as a whole, reports: Expanded graft clones, several hundred of them, were reportedly the source of alpha-beta T cells about two months after transplant. T-cell counts and diversity were attributed mostly to newly produced T cells one year after transplant. There were some patients whose high TCRbeta diversity at day 60 came from surviving recipient T cells and thymic progenitors.

The library targeted TCRbeta and was prepared with unique molecular identifiers. TCRdb used MiXCR to reprocess the PCR reads, holding one entry per CDR3 protein. The table shows hundreds of thousands of distinct CDR3 sequences, with around 12% occurring only once. The CDR3 contains 13 residues. Trimming pared 4 bases from V and 5 bases from J, leaving 14 bases between. CDR1 DFQATT and CDR2 SNEGSKA come from the germline V gene (reference sequence). This specimen consisted of PBMCs, obtained before TCRalphabeta/CD19-depleted stem cell transplant. This rearrangement joins TRBV20-1 to TRBJ2-5; D gene unclear. This clonotype was sampled from a girl aged 2-9 years with congenital amegakaryocytic thrombocytopenia, due to receive a stem cell transplant. The CDR3 spells CSAIQGYSETQYF. In nucleotides, the CDR3 is TGCAGTGCTATACAAGGATATTCGGAGACCCAGTACTTC.